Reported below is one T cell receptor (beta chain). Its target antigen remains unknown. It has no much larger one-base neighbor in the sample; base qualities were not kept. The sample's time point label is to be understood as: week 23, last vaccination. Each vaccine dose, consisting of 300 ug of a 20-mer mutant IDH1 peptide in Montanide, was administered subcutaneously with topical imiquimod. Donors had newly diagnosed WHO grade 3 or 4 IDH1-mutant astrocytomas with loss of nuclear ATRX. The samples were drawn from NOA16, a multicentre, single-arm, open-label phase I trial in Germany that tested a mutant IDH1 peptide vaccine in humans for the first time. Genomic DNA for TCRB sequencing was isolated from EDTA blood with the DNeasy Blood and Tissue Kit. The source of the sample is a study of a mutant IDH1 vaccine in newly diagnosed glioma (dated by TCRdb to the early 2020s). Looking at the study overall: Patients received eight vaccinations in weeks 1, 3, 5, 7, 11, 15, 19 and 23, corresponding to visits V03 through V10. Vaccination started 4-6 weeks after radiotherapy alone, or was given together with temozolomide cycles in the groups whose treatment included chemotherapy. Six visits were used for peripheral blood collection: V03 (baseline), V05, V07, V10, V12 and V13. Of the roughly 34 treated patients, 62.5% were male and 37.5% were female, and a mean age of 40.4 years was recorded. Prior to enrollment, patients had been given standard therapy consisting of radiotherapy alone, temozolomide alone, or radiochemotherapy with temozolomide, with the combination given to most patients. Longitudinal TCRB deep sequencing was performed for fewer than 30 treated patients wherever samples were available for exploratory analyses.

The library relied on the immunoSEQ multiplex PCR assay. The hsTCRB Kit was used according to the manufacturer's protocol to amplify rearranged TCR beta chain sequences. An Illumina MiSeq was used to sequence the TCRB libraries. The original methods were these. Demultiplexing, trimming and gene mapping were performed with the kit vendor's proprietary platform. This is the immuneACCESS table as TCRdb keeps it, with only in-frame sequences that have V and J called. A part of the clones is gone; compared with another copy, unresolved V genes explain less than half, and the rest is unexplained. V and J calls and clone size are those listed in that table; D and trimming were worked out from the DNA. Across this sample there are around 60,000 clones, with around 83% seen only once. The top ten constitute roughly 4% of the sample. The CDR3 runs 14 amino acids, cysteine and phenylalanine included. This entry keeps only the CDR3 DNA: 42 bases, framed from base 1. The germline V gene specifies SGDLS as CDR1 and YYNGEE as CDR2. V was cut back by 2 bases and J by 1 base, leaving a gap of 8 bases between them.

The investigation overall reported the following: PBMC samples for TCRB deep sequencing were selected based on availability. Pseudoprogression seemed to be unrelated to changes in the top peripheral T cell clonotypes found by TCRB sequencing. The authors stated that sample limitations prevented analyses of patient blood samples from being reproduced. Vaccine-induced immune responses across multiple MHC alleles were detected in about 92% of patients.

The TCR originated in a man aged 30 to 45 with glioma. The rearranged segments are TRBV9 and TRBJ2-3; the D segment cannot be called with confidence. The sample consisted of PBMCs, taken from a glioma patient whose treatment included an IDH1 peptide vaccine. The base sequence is TGTGCCAGCAGCGTGGGCCAGGGCACAGATACGCAGTATTTT. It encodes CASSVGQGTDTQYF.